This T cell receptor beta chain was sequenced for a study of T cell repertoires in cytomegalovirus infection. V lost 1 base, J lost 1 base, and 11 bases lay in between. Germline V lookup: CDR1 DFQATT, CDR2 SNEGSKA (reference sequence). CDR3 length: 15 amino acids. MiXCR was run by TCRdb on the reads, yielding one entry per CDR3 protein. This table holds around 280,000 distinct CDR3 sequences, roughly an eighth found once. In its sample, this clonotype was seen many times. The sequenced material came from PBMCs. The chain has TRBV20-1 and TRBJ1-5; D perhaps matches TRBD1 (5 bases). The clonotype comes from a human donor in good health (CMV status not recorded). Some clones in this sample may be carry-over from other donors' samples. CDR3 loop: CSARAGEGSNQPQHF. The DNA for the CDR3 is TGCAGTGCTAGAGCGGGGGAGGGGAGCAATCAGCCCCAGCATTTT.